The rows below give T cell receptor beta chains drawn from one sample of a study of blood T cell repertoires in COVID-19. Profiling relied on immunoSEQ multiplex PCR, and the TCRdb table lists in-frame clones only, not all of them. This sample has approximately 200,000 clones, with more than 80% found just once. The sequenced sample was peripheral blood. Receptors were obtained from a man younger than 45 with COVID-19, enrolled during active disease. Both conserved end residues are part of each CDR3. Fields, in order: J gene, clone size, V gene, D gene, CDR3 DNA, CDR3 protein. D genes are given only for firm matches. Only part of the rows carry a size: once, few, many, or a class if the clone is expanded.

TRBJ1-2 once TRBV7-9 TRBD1 TGTGCCAGCAGCCCGACGGGACAGGGGTACAGAAGGAGAAGTTATGGCTACACCTTC CASSPTGQGYRRRSYGYTF
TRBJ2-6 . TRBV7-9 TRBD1 TGTGCCAGCAGGGCAGACAGGGGTATGGGTGGGGCCAACGTCCTGACTTTC CASRADRGMGGANVLTF
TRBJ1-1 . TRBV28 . TGTGCCAGCAGTGGGGACACGAACACTGAAGCTTTCTTT CASSGDTNTEAFF
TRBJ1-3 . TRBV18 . TGTGCCAGCTCACCTCCCCTTAGTGGAAACACCATATATTTT CASSPPLSGNTIYF
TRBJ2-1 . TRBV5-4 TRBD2 TGTGCCAGCAGCCAATCTAGCGGGGGGGCGAATGAGCAGTTCTTC CASSQSSGGANEQFF
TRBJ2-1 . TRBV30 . TGTGCCTGGAGGCGGGCGTACAACAATGAGCAGTTCTTC CAWRRAYNNEQFF
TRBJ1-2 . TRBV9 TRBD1 TGTGCCAGCAGCCCTCAAGGACAGGGCGGATACGGCTACACCTTC CASSPQGQGGYGYTF
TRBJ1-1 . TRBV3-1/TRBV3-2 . TGTGCCAGCAGCCTTCTCAGGGGATACACTGAAGCTTTCTTT CASSLLRGYTEAFF
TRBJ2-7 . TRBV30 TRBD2 TGTGCCTGGACTCGACTAGCCACCTACGAGCAGTACTTC CAWTRLATYEQYF
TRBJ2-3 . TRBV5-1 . TGCGCCAGCAGCTCACAGGGCCCCTTTGGCACAGATACGCAGTATTTT CASSSQGPFGTDTQYF
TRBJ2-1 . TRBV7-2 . TGTGCCAGCAGCCAGCAGGGTGGGGATGAGCAGTTCTTC CASSQQGGDEQFF
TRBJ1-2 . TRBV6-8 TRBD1 TGTGCCAGCAGGGAAGACAGGGGAGGGCCCACTAACTATGGCTACACCTTC CASREDRGGPTNYGYTF
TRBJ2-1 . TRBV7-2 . TGTGCCACAGCCTCGGGGTGGTACAATGAGCAGTTCTTC CATASGWYNEQFF
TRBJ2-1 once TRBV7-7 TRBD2 TGTGCCAGCAGCTCAGGACTAGCGGGGGACTACAATGAGCAGTTCTTC CASSSGLAGDYNEQFF
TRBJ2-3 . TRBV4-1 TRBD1 TGCGCCAGCAGCGCGCCCGGGACAGGGCTCCTCACAGATACGCAGTATTTT CASSAPGTGLLTDTQYF
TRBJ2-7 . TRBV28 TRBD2 TGTGCCAGCAGCTCCCCTCGGACTAGCGGGTGGAGCTCCTACGAGCAGTACTTC CASSSPRTSGWSSYEQYF
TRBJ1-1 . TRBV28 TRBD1 TGTGCCAGCACCGAAACCGGGACAGGGAACACTGAAGCTTTCTTT CASTETGTGNTEAFF
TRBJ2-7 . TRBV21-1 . TGTGCCAGCATACCCTGGGACAGGGAAAGCTACGAGCAGTACTTC CASIPWDRESYEQYF
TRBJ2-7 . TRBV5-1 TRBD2 TGCGCCAGCAGCTTGGCGGGACTAGCGGTCTCCTACGAGCAGTACTTC CASSLAGLAVSYEQYF
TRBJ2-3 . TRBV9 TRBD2 TGTGCCAGCAGCCTAACCGGGACTAGCGGGAGCCCAGATACGCAGTATTTT CASSLTGTSGSPDTQYF
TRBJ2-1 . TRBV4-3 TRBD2 TGCGCCAGCAGCCGGCTAGCGGCCCTCGGGAATGAGCAGTTCTTC CASSRLAALGNEQFF
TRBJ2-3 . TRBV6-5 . TGTGCCAGCAGGACTACAGGGCCAGATACGCAGTATTTT CASRTTGPDTQYF
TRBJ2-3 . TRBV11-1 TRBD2 TGTGCCAGCAGCTTAAGCGGGGGGGCCGGGGCAGATACGCAGTATTTT CASSLSGGAGADTQYF
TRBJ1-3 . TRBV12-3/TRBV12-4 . TGTGCCAGCAGACAGACAGCTTTAAACACCATATATTTT CASRQTALNTIYF
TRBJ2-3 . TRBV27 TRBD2 TGTGCCAGCAGTTCTTCACTAGCGGGAGGTACAGATACGCAGTATTTT CASSSSLAGGTDTQYF
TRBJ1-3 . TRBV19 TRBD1 TGTGCCAGTAGTACCTCCGACAGGGGGAGCGGAAACACCATATATTTT CASSTSDRGSGNTIYF
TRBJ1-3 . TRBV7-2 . TGTGCCAGCAGCACAAGCGGGGGAAACACCATATATTTT CASSTSGGNTIYF
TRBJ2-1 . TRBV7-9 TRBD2 TGTGCCAGCAGCAGTACCTTAACTAGCGGGAGAAGGTACAATGAGCAGTTCTTC CASSSTLTSGRRYNEQFF
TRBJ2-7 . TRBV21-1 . TGTGCCAGCAGCCGATGGGGTAGCGCGAAAGCCTTATCCTACGAGCAGTACTTC CASSRWGSAKALSYEQYF
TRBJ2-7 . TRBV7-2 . TGTGCCAGCAGCTCGAACCCCTGGACAGCAACCTACGAGCAGTACTTC CASSSNPWTATYEQYF
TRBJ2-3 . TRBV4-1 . TGCGCCAGCAGTCAACCCGGCAGGAGGAGGAGGGCCACAGATACGCAGTATTTT CASSQPGRRRRATDTQYF
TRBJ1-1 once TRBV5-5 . TGTGCCAGCAGAAAAACCGGGACACCTAACACTGAAGCTTTCTTT CASRKTGTPNTEAFF
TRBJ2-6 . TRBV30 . TGTGCCTGGAGTGCGACAGGAATTGGCTCTGGGGCCAACGTCCTGACTTTC CAWSATGIGSGANVLTF
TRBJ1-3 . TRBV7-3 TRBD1 TGTGCCAGCAGAACCGACAGGGATAAAAACACCATATATTTT CASRTDRDKNTIYF
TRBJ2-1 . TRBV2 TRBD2 TGTGCCAGCATTAACCCGGGACTAGATGTTGATGAGCAGTTCTTC CASINPGLDVDEQFF
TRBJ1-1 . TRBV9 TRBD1 TGTGCCAGCAGCGTGACAGGGGGGAACACTGAAGCTTTCTTT CASSVTGGNTEAFF
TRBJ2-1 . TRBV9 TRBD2 TGTGCCAGCAGCGTTGGGACTAGCTCCTACAATGAGCAGTTCTTC CASSVGTSSYNEQFF
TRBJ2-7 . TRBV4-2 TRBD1 TGTGCCAGCAGCCGGGACAGGGGCTACGAGCAGTACTTC CASSRDRGYEQYF
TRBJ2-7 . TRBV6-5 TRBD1 TGTGCCAGCAGGCCGGGGTCAGGGGGTGGTTACGAGCAGTACTTC CASRPGSGGGYEQYF
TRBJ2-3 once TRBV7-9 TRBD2 TGTGCCAGCAGCGCGACTAGCGGGGGGGCAGATACGCAGTATTTT CASSATSGGADTQYF
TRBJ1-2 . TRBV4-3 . TGCGCCAGCAGCCAGATGGGGGGGATCGGCTATGGCTACACCTTC CASSQMGGIGYGYTF
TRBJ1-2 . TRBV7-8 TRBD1 TGTGCCAGCACCGAATCAGCGACAGGGGGTTATGGCTACACCTTC CASTESATGGYGYTF
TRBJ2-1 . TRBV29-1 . TGCAGCGTTGAAATTTTTTGGGAGAGGAGGAATGAGCAGTTCTTC CSVEIFWERRNEQFF
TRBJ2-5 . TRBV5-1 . TGCGCCAGCAGCTTGACGCTAGCGCAAGAGACCCAGTACTTC CASSLTLAQETQYF
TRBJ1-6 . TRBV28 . TGTGCCAGCTTTGGAAAGCACAGTTCACCCCTCCACTTT CASFGKHSSPLHF
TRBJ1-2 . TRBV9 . TGTGCCAGCAGCGTACGGTTATCTACCCTTTATGGCTACACCTTC CASSVRLSTLYGYTF
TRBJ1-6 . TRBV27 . TGTGCCAGCAGTTTTCGGGCAGGGGACAATTCACCCCTCCACTTT CASSFRAGDNSPLHF
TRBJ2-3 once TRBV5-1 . TGCGCCAGCAGCTTGGAGGTAGGGCTAGCGAGCACAGATACGCAGTATTTT CASSLEVGLASTDTQYF
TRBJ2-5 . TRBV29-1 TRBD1 TGCGCCATCACAAGACAGGGCCAAGAGACCCAGTACTTC CAITRQGQETQYF
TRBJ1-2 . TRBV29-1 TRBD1 TGCAGCGGGGGACAGGCCACCGCGGGAGGCTACACCTTC CSGGQATAGGYTF
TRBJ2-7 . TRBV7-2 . TGTGCCAGCAGCTTTAACAGGATGTCTAACTACGAGCAGTACTTC CASSFNRMSNYEQYF
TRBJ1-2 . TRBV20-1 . TGCCTGCCCGGAGGGTCTTATGGCTACACCTTC CLPGGSYGYTF
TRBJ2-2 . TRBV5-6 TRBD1 TGTGCCAGCAGCCCCCGGACAGGGAACATCGGGGAGCTGTTTTTT CASSPRTGNIGELFF
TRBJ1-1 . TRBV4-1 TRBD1 TGCGCCAGCAGCCAAGGGGGACAGGGACGTATGGTATTAAACACTGAAGCTTTCTTT CASSQGGQGRMVLNTEAFF
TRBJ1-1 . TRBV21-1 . TGTGCCAGCAGCAAAGGGGGCAGGCGCACTGAAGCTTTCTTT CASSKGGRRTEAFF